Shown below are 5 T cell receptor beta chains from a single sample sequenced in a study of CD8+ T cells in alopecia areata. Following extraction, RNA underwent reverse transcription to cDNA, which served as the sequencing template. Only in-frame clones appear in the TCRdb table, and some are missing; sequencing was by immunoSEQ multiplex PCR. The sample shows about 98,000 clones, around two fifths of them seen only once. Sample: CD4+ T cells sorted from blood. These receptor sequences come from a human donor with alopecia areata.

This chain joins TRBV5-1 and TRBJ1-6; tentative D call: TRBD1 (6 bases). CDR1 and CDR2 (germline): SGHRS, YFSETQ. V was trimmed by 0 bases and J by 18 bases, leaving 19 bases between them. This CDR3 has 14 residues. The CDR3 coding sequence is TGCGCCAGCAGCTTGGGTCAGGGGCTAGAGCCGCACCACTTT. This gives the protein CASSLGQGLEPHHF.

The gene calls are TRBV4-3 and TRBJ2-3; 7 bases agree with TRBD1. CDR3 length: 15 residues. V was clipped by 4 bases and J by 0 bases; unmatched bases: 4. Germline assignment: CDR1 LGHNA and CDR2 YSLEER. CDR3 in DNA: TGCGCCAGCAGCCCACAGACAGGGAGCACAGATACGCAGTATTTT. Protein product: CASSPQTGSTDTQYF.

This chain's CDR3 is CASSAGWETQYF. The CDR3 coding sequence is TGTGCCAGCAGTGCAGGATGGGAGACCCAGTACTTC. The J gene is TRBJ2-5, the V gene TRBV6-1; no clear D. The CDR3 spans 12 residues. CDR1 is MNHNS, CDR2 SASEGT, per germline. V lost 4 bases to trimming and J lost 5 bases, with 8 bases between them.

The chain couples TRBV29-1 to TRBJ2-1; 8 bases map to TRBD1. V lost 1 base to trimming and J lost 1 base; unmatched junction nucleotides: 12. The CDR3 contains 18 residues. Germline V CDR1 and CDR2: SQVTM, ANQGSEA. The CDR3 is CSVEARGNRGLSYNEQFF. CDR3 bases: TGCAGCGTTGAAGCTCGTGGGAACAGGGGGTTGTCCTACAATGAGCAGTTCTTC.

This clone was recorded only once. The chain's CDR3 is CASSATPGVEQYF. CDR3 bases: TGTGCCAGCAGTGCCACCCCGGGGGTAGAGCAGTACTTC. The chain joins TRBV2 to TRBJ2-7, with D possibly being TRBD2 (6 bases). Germline assignment: CDR1 SNHLY and CDR2 FYNNEI. Between the trimmed V and J ends, which lost 4 bases and 7 bases, there was a span of 14 bases. This CDR3 has 13 amino acids.